This paragraph reports one T cell receptor (beta chain). Antigen unknown. The sample comes from a study of beta chain features in type 1 diabetes. TCRB transcripts that were expressed got sequenced, as all of the isolated RNA had been reverse transcribed. Profiled with immunoSEQ multiplex PCR; TCRdb holds only in-frame clones, not every one. This repertoire shows hundreds of thousands of clones, 10% to 15% found once; its top ten account for less than 0.025%. Findings and caveats of the study: Shortening of TCRB CDR3s, moderate but significant, appeared in all four CD4+ subsets of Type 1 diabetes patients.

CDR3 size: 14 residues. V was pared by 6 bases and J by 0 bases, with 11 bases between. Germline-derived CDR1 and CDR2 are LGHNT and FRNRAP. Sorted CD4+ subsets: naive, central memory, regulatory, stem cell-like memory (CD45RO/CCR7/CD25/CD127/CD95/CD27 panel). Sequenced: naive CD4+ T cells from blood. This receptor was obtained from a young man with type 1 diabetes. V usage is TRBV12-5 and J usage is TRBJ1-1; D gene ambiguous. CDR3 residues: CASGPRPVNTEAFF. The CDR3 region has the DNA TGTGCTAGTGGCCCCCGACCTGTGAACACTGAAGCTTTCTTT.